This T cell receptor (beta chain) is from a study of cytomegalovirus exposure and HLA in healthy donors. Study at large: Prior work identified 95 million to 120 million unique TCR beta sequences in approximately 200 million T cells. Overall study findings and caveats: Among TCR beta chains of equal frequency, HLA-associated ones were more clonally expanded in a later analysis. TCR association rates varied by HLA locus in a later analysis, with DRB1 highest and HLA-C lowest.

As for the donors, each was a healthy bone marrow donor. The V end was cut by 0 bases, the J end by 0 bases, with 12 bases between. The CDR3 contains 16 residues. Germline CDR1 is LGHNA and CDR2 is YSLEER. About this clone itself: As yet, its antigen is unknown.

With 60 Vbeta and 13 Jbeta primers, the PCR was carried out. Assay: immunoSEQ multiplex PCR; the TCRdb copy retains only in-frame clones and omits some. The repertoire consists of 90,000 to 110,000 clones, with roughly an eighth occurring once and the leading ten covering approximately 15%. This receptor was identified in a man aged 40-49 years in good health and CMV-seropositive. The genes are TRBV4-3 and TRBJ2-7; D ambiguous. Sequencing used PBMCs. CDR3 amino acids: CASSQDFRGSSYEQYF. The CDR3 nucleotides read TGCGCCAGCAGCCAAGACTTCCGCGGTAGCTCCTACGAGCAGTACTTC.